This TCR beta chain was recovered during a study of identical twins. One entry per CDR3 protein, called by TCRdb with MiXCR from the 5' RACE reads. This sample has 600,000 to 850,000 distinct CDR3 sequences, with about 20% found just once. V was clipped by 7 bases and J by 3 bases, with 12 bases between them. Germline CDR1 SEHNR, CDR2 FQNEAQ (reference sequence). This CDR3 is 13 amino acids long. This clonotype was seen only a few times. These records were also assigned to another study, of T cells expressing NK-cell markers.

The receptor's source is a woman younger than 30 in good health. The chain recombines TRBV7-9 with TRBJ1-1, with no clear D. The sequenced sample consisted of PBMCs. CDR3 sequence (DNA): TGTGCCAGCACCGAACGAGGTGACACTGAAGCTTTCTTT. Encoded protein: CASTERGDTEAFF. Together with reference TRBV7-9 and TRBJ1-1, the CDR3 gives the full variable domain: DTGVSQNPRHKITKRGQNVTFRCDPISEHNRLYWYRQTLGQGPEFLTYFQNEAQLEKSRLLSDRFSAERPKGSFSTLEIQRTEQGDSAMYLCASTERGDTEAFFGQGTRLTVV.